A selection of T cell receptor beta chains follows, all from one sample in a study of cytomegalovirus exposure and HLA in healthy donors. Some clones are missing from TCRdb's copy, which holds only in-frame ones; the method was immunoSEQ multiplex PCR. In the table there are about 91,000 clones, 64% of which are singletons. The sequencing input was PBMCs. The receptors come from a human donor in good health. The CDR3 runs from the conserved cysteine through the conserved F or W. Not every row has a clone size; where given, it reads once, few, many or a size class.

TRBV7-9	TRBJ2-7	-	CASSSLNYTSSYEQYF
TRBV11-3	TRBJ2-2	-	CASSFNRGIGELFF
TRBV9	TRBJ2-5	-	CASSVAPGETQYF
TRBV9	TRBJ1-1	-	CASSVSTGTEAFF
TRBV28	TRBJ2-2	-	CASSRFTGTGFNTGELFF
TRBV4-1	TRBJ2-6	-	CASSQVGASGANVLTF
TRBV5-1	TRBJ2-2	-	CASSQTGLGTNTGELFF
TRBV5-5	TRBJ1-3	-	CASSLEGTGRNTIYF
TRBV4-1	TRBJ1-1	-	CASSQGLVATEAFF
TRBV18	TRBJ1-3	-	CASSPDRSSGNTIYF
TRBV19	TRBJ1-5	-	CASGATGGNQPQHF
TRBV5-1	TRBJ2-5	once	CASGTSGGSETQYF
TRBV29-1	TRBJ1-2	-	CSVGDRGGYGYTF
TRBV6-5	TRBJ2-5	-	CASSGGRAGETQYF
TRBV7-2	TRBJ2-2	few	CASTLLAGETGELFF
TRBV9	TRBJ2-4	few	CASSGQGARDIQYF
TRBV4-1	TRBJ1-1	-	CASSQGVLTNTEAFF
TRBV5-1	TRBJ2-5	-	CASSFMGAQETQYF
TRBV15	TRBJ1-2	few	CATSFPHLRNGYTF
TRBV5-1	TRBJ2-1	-	CASSLQGLAANEQFF
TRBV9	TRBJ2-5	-	CASTPSAGYQETQYF
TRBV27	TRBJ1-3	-	CASSRTGNRNTIYF
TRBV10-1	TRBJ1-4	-	CASTGQGWANEKLFF
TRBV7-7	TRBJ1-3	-	CASSKRPGQISGNTIYF
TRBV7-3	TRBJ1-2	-	CASSPGRDGGSGYTF
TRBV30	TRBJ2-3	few	CAWSTQGADTQYF
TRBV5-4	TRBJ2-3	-	CAIRLGGGGADTQYF
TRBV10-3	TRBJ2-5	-	CAISQPTARGFQETQYF
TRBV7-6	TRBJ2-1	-	CASSSGTGWYNEQFF
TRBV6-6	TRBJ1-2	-	CASSYDPGGNGYTF
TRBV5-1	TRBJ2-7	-	CASSEGLAGAPTYF
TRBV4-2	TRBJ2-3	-	CASSQAGTSGTDTQYF
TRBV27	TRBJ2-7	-	CASSPGLAGYEQYF
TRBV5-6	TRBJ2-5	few	CASSLGRGPQETQYF
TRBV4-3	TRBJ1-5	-	CASSQQWGGRQTQHF
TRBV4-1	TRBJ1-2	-	CASSPQNRGLPFDTF